The present TCR beta chain was sequenced within a study of T-cell memory formation after mild COVID-19. Study-wide background: There were largely donor-specific TCR clusters. Study-wide points: That cross-reactive memory joined was suggested by some responding clones appearing in pre-infection memory. Day 15 to 85 contracting clones showed balanced CD4/CD8; day 15 to 37 expanders favored CD4+.

The V and J ends lost 0 bases and 0 bases respectively, with 15 bases between them. CDR1 and CDR2 (germline): LGHDT, YNNKEL (reference sequence). CDR3 length: 17 amino acids. 5'RACE with constant-segment primers built TCRalpha and TCRbeta cDNA libraries with UMIs. Using its own MiXCR run on the 5' RACE reads, TCRdb lists one record per CDR3 protein. The data hold roughly 86,000 distinct CDR3 sequences, with over 13% observed a single time. This clonotype showed up just a few times. Antigen unknown. Sequencing was performed on PBMCs or a T cell subset sorted from them (not recorded which). The chain recombines TRBV3-1 with TRBJ2-7, with D hard to call. The TCR sequence derives from a man younger than 35 who had mild COVID-19 (a few samples of this study predate the infection). Cell type and time point are not known. CDR3 residues: CASSQEALSTHSYEQYF. The CDR3 nucleotides read TGTGCCAGCAGCCAAGAGGCCCTCTCTACCCACTCCTACGAGCAGTACTTC.